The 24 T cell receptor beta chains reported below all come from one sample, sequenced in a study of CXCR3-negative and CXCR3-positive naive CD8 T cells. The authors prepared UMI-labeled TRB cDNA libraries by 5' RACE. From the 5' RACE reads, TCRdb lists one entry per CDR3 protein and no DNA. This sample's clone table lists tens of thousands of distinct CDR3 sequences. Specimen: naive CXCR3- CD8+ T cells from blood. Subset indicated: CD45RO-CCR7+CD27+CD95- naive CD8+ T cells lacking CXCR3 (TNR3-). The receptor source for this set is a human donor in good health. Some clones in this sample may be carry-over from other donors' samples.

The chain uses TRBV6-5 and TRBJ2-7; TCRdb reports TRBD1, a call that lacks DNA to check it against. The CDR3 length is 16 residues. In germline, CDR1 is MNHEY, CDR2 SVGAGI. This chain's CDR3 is CASSYSTGGIYHEQYF.

CDR3: CASSLFPRSGGSNEQFF. V and J are TRBV7-8 and TRBJ2-1; the TCRdb D gene call, TRBD1, has no DNA to confirm it. Germline V gives CDR1 SGHVS, CDR2 FQNEAQ. The CDR3 extends over 17 amino acids.

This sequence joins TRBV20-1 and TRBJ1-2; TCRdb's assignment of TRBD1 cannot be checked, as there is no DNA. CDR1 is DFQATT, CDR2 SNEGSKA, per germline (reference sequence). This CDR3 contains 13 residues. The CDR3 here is CSARDRVNYGYTF.

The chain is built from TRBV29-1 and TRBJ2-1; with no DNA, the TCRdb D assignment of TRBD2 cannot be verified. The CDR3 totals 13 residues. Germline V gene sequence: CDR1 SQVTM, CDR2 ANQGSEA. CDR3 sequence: CSVEWGADNEQFF.

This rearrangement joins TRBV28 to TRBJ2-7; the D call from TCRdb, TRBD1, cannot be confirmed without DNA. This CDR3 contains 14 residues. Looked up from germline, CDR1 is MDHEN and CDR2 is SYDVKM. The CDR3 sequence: CASSLRGLGYEQYF.

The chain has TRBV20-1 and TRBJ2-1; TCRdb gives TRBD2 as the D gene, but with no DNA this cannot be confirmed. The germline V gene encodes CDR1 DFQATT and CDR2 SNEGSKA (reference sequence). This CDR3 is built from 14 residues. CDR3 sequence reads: CSARLASTYNEQFF.

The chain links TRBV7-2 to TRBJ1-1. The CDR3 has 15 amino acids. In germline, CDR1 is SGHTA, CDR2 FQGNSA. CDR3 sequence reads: CASSLEGLVGTEAFF.

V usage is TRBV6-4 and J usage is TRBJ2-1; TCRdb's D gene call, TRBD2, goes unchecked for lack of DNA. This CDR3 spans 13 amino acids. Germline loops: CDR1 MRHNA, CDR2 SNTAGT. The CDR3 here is CASSDLLAGEQFF.

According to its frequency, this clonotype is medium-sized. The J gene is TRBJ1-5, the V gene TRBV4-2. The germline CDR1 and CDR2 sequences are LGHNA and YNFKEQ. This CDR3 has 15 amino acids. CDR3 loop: CASSQEHEAYQPQHF.

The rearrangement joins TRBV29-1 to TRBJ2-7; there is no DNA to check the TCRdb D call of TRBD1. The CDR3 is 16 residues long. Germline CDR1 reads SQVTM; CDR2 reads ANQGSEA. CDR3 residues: CSVEEADRGSSYEQYF.

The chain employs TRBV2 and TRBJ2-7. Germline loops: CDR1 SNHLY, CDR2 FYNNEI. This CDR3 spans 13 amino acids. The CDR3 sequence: CASRATSSYEQYF.

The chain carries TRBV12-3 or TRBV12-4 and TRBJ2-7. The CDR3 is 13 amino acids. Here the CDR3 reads CASSPGVPYEQYF.

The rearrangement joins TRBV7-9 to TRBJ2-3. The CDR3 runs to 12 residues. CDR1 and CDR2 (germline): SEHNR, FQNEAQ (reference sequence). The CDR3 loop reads CASSPILDTQYF. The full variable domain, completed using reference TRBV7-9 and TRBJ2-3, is DTGVSQNPRHKITKRGQNVTFRCDPISEHNRLYWYRQTLGQGPEFLTYFQNEAQLEKSRLLSDRFSAERPKGSFSTLEIQRTEQGDSAMYLCASSPILDTQYFGPGTRLTVL.

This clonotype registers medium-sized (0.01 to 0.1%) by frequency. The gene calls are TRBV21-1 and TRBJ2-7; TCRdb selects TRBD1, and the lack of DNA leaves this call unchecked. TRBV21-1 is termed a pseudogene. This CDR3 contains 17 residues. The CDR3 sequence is CASSKVGDRDAYYEQYF.

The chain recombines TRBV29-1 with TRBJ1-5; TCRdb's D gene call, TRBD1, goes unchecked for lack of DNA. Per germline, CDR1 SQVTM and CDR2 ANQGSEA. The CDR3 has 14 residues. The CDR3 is CSAWTGYSNQPQHF.

The chain's CDR3 is CASSPGGGGADTQYF. J is TRBJ2-3 and V is TRBV5-5; the D gene TCRdb calls, TRBD2, cannot be checked with no DNA. Per germline, CDR1 SGHKS and CDR2 YYEKEE (reference sequence). CDR3 length: 15 residues.

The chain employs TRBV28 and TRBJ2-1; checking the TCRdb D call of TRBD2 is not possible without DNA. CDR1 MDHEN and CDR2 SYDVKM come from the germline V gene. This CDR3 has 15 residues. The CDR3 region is CASSLFGSGRSEQFF.

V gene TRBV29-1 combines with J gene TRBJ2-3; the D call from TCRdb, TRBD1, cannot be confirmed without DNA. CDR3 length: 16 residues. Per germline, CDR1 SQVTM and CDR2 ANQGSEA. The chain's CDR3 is CSVGGVLYKGPDTQYF.

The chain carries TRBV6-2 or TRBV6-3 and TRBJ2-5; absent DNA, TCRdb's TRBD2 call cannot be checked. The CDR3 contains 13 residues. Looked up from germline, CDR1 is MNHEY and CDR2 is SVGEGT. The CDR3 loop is CASSLPREETQYF.

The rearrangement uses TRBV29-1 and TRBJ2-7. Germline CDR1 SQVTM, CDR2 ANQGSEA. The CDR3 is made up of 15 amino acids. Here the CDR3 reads CSAETPSDSSYEQYF.

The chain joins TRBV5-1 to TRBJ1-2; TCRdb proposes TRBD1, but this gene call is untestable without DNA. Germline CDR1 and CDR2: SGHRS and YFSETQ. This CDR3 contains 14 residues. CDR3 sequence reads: CASSWTGPKDGYTF.

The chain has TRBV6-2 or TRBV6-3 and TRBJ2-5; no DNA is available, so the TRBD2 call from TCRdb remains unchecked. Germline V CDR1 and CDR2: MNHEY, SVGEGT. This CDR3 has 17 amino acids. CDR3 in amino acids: CASSYRGLAGDQETQYF.

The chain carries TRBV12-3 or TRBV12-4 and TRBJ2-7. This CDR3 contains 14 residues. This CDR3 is CASSLNRGSYEQYF.

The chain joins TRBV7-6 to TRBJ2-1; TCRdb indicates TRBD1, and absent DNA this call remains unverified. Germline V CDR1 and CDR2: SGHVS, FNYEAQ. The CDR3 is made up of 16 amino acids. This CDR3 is CASSFLQQGLYNEQFF. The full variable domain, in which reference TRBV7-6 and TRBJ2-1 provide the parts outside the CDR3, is GAGVSQSPRYKVTKRGQDVALRCDPISGHVSLYWYRQALGQGPEFLTYFNYEAQQDKSGLPNDRFSAERPEGSISTLTIQRTEQRDSAMYRCASSFLQQGLYNEQFFGPGTRLTVL.